This T cell receptor beta chain was captured by sequencing in a study of T-cell reconstitution after alpha-beta-depleted transplantation in children (dated by TCRdb to between 2015 and 2016). About the investigation overall: Using TCR repertoire profiling, the study followed T-cell immune reconstitution in a quantitative way in children after TCRalphabeta/CD19-depleted allogeneic hematopoietic cell transplantation. Overall study outcomes, separate from this receptor: In some patients, the high TCRbeta diversity seen at day 60 was put down to recipient T cells and intrathymic progenitors that had survived conditioning. About two months after transplant, the apparently early recovery of alphabetaT-cell counts reportedly depended on just several hundred clones that had expanded rapidly and came from non-depleted graft cells. Over subsequent months, a decline in hyperexpanded clone frequencies was noted, and after one year, T-cell counts and TCRbeta diversity were mostly ascribed to newly produced T cells.

Read against the paper, the sample's treatment or condition label means: allogeneic hematopoietic cell transplantation with graft depleted of TCRalphabeta T cells and CD19 B cells. The children who served as transplant recipients had been given grafts of TCRalphabeta/CD19-depleted allogeneic hematopoietic cells. The library relied on PCR. The reads were generated on an Illumina HiSeq 2500. To normalize quantification of the TCRbeta repertoire, the TCR libraries were built with molecular barcoding that relied on unique molecular identifiers. TCRdb trimmed public reads at Q25 via fastp, called clones via MiXCR and kept in-frame beta chains. Rows are unified per CDR3 protein, each entry keeping the most common DNA and genes. The sample contains about 300,000 distinct CDR3 sequences, around a tenth of them found a single time. Clones ranked in the top ten supply over 6% of the sample. This clonotype was picked up many times. The target of this receptor is not known. No base quality values were provided; no much bigger clone lies one nucleotide off.

CDR1 and CDR2, looked up from the germline V gene, are MGHDK and SYGVNS. V is shortened by 3 bases, J by 1 base, and the region joining them spans 12 bases. From cysteine to phenylalanine, the CDR3 is 15 amino acids long. Solely the CDR3 DNA is kept, with 45 bases framed from the first base. The TCR sequence derives from a boy under two years old with acute myeloid leukemia, due to receive a stem cell transplant. The chain uses TRBV25-1 and TRBJ1-1; TRBD1 is a possible D gene, resting on 6 matching bases. The sample in question was PBMCs, obtained before TCRalphabeta/CD19-depleted stem cell transplant. The DNA reads as follows: TGTGCCAGCAGTGACCAGGACAGATGGAACACTGAAGCTTTCTTT. The resulting protein is CASSDQDRWNTEAFF.